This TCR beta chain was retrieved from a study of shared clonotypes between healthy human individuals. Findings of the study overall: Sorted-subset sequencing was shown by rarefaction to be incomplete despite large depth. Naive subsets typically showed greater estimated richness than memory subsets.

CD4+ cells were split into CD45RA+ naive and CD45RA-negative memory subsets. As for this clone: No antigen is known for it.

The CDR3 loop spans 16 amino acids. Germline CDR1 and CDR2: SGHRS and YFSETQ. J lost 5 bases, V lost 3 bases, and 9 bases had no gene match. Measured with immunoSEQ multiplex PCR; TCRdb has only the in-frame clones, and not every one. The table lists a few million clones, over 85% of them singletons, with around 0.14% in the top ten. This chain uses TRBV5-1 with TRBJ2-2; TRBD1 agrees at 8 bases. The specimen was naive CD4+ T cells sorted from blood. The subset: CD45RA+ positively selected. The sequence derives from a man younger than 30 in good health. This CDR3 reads CASSYQGQAGTGELFF. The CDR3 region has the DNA TGCGCCAGCAGCTACCAGGGACAGGCGGGAACCGGGGAGCTGTTTTTT.